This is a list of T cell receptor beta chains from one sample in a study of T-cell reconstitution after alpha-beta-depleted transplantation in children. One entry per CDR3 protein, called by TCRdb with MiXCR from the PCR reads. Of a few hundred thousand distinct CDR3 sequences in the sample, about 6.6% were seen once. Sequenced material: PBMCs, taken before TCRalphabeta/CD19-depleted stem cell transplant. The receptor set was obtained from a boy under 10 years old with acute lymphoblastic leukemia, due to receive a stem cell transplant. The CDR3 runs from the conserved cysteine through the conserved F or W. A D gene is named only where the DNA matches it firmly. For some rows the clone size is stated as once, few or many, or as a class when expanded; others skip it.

CDR3: CSARAPRRGGTDTQYF
DNA: TGCAGTGCTAGAGCTCCTCGCAGGGGGGGCACAGATACGCAGTATTTT
D: .
size: .
V: TRBV20-1
J: TRBJ2-3

CDR3: CASSYWGGTSYNEQFF
DNA: TGTGCCAGCAGTTACTGGGGGGGGACCTCCTACAATGAGCAGTTCTTC
D: TRBD2
size: many
V: TRBV6-5
J: TRBJ2-1

CDR3: CASSTGVYKFF
DNA: TGTGCCAGCAGTACAGGGGTCTATAAGTTCTTC
D: TRBD1
size: .
V: TRBV7-9
J: TRBJ2-1

CDR3: CSAVQDLQETQYF
DNA: TGCAGTGCTGTCCAGGATCTCCAAGAGACCCAGTACTTC
D: .
size: .
V: TRBV20-1
J: TRBJ2-5

CDR3: CASSQESDYGYTF
DNA: TGTGCCAGCAGCCAAGAGTCGGATTATGGCTACACCTTC
D: .
size: many
V: TRBV3-1
J: TRBJ1-2

CDR3: CASTDPTEEFYRPQHF
DNA: TGTGCCAGCACCGACCCGACAGAGGAGTTTTATCGGCCCCAGCATTTT
D: .
size: few
V: TRBV6-2/TRBV6-3
J: TRBJ1-5

CDR3: CAWGLAGADTQYF
DNA: TGTGCCTGGGGACTAGCGGGCGCAGATACGCAGTATTTT
D: TRBD2
size: .
V: TRBV30
J: TRBJ2-3

CDR3: CASSVGLDETQYF
DNA: TGTGCCAGCAGCGTAGGCCTAGACGAGACCCAGTACTTC
D: .
size: .
V: TRBV9
J: TRBJ2-5

CDR3: CASSQTRTQETQYF
DNA: TGTGCCAGCAGCCAGACTAGAACCCAAGAGACCCAGTACTTC
D: .
size: few
V: TRBV7-2
J: TRBJ2-5

CDR3: CASSPRQGWDTEAFF
DNA: TGTGCCAGCTCACCACGGCAGGGTTGGGACACTGAAGCTTTCTTT
D: .
size: few
V: TRBV18
J: TRBJ1-1

CDR3: CASRARVITGARLNEQFF
DNA: TGTGCCAGCAGAGCTAGGGTAATTACAGGGGCCAGGCTCAATGAGCAGTTCTTC
D: TRBD1
size: few
V: TRBV6-1
J: TRBJ2-1

CDR3: CATSDLGTSQETQYF
DNA: TGTGCCACCAGTGATTTGGGGACAAGCCAAGAGACCCAGTACTTC
D: .
size: many
V: TRBV24-1
J: TRBJ2-5

CDR3: CATSRALYSNQPQHF
DNA: TGTGCCACCAGCAGAGCCTTATATAGCAATCAGCCCCAGCATTTT
D: .
size: few
V: TRBV15
J: TRBJ1-5

CDR3: CSALRGGSVSDEQFF
DNA: TGCAGTGCCCTAAGGGGGGGTTCCGTTTCGGATGAGCAGTTCTTC
D: .
size: few
V: TRBV20-1
J: TRBJ2-1

CDR3: CASSLIPDGEQYF
DNA: TGCGCCAGCAGCCTAATCCCAGACGGCGAGCAGTACTTC
D: .
size: many
V: TRBV5-1
J: TRBJ2-7

CDR3: CASSLVLAGAREQYF
DNA: TGTGCCAGCAGTTTAGTACTAGCGGGGGCTCGCGAGCAGTACTTC
D: TRBD2
size: few
V: TRBV12-3/TRBV12-4
J: TRBJ2-7

CDR3: CLLFEQYF
DNA: TGTCTCCTTTTCGAGCAGTACTTC
D: .
size: many
V: TRBV6-5
J: TRBJ2-7

CDR3: CASARLAGGTDTQYF
DNA: TGTGCCAGCGCTCGACTAGCGGGGGGCACGGATACGCAGTATTTT
D: TRBD2
size: many
V: TRBV6-1
J: TRBJ2-3

CDR3: CSARVVTAEAFF
DNA: TGCAGTGCTAGAGTGGTGACCGCTGAAGCTTTCTTT
D: .
size: many
V: TRBV20-1
J: TRBJ1-1

CDR3: CASSQDRGLAEITDTHYF
DNA: TGTGCCAGCAGCCAAGATAGGGGACTAGCGGAGATCACAGATACGCATTATTTT
D: TRBD2
size: .
V: TRBV3-1
J: TRBJ2-3

CDR3: CASSPPDYINEKLFF
DNA: TGTGCCAGCAGCCCGCCTGATTACATTAATGAAAAACTGTTTTTT
D: .
size: many
V: TRBV28
J: TRBJ1-4

CDR3: CASSSGGAYGGYTF
DNA: TGTGCCAGCAGCTCAGGGGGGGCTTATGGAGGCTACACCTTC
D: TRBD1
size: few
V: TRBV7-2
J: TRBJ1-2

CDR3: CASSITDTAGNTIYF
DNA: TGTGCCAGCAGCATAACGGACACAGCTGGAAACACCATATATTTT
D: .
size: few
V: TRBV7-2
J: TRBJ1-3

CDR3: CASSEVSSRRSSYNSPLHF
DNA: TGTGCCAGCAGTGAAGTTTCTTCGAGAAGGAGCTCCTATAATTCACCCCTCCACTTT
D: .
size: .
V: TRBV6-1
J: TRBJ1-6

CDR3: CATGKVGSNTGELFF
DNA: TGTGCCACCGGGAAGGTCGGATCGAACACCGGGGAGCTGTTTTTT
D: .
size: many
V: TRBV24-1
J: TRBJ2-2

CDR3: CTTRAGDYYNEQFF
DNA: TGCACTACTAGGGCAGGGGACTACTACAATGAGCAGTTCTTC
D: .
size: many
V: TRBV20-1
J: TRBJ2-1

CDR3: CSVGSPDTQYF
DNA: TGCAGCGTTGGTTCTCCAGATACGCAGTATTTT
D: .
size: many
V: TRBV29-1
J: TRBJ2-3

CDR3: CASSKEETGQIYYEQYF
DNA: TGTGCCAGCAGCAAAGAGGAGACAGGACAGATATACTACGAGCAGTACTTC
D: .
size: many
V: TRBV21-1
J: TRBJ2-7

CDR3: CASSLASTALTDTQYF
DNA: TGTGCCAGCAGCTTAGCGAGCACAGCACTCACAGATACGCAGTATTTT
D: .
size: many
V: TRBV7-6
J: TRBJ2-3

CDR3: CSAKDRVVYNEQFF
DNA: TGCAGTGCAAAGGACAGGGTCGTTTACAATGAGCAGTTCTTC
D: TRBD1
size: .
V: TRBV20-1
J: TRBJ2-1

CDR3: CASSQDPGGGTYEQYF
DNA: TGCGCCAGCAGCCAAGATCCAGGGGGAGGGACCTACGAGCAGTACTTC
D: .
size: few
V: TRBV4-3
J: TRBJ2-7

CDR3: CASSSGVGTTANYGYTF
DNA: TGTGCCAGCAGCTCGGGGGTAGGGACAACGGCTAACTATGGCTACACCTTC
D: .
size: many
V: TRBV7-6
J: TRBJ1-2

CDR3: CASSRMERETQYF
DNA: TGCGCCAGCAGTAGGATGGAGCGAGAGACCCAGTACTTC
D: .
size: many
V: TRBV10-2
J: TRBJ2-5

CDR3: CASRREGRMAGANVLTF
DNA: TGTGCCAGCCGAAGGGAAGGGCGGATGGCTGGGGCCAACGTCCTGACTTTC
D: .
size: .
V: TRBV11-2
J: TRBJ2-6

CDR3: CSAPSLDTQYF
DNA: TGCAGTGCTCCGTCTCTAGATACGCAGTATTTT
D: .
size: .
V: TRBV20-1
J: TRBJ2-3

CDR3: CASSQDSGDNQPQHF
DNA: TGCGCCAGCAGCCAAGATTCAGGGGACAATCAGCCCCAGCATTTT
D: .
size: few
V: TRBV4-3
J: TRBJ1-5

CDR3: CASSPQPLDRAYGYTF
DNA: TGTGCCAGCAGCCCGCAACCATTGGACAGGGCCTATGGCTACACCTTC
D: TRBD1
size: few
V: TRBV5-5
J: TRBJ1-2

CDR3: CASSAHRGGLDSEQFF
DNA: TGTGCCAGCAGTGCACACAGGGGAGGGCTTGATAGTGAGCAGTTCTTC
D: .
size: many
V: TRBV28
J: TRBJ2-1

CDR3: CASSLNLWDKTRTGELFF
DNA: TGTGCCAGCAGTTTAAATCTCTGGGACAAAACCCGGACCGGGGAGCTGTTTTTT
D: .
size: .
V: TRBV12-3/TRBV12-4
J: TRBJ2-2

CDR3: CASSQQGAFGYTF
DNA: TGTGCCAGCAGCCAACAGGGGGCGTTCGGCTACACCTTC
D: TRBD1
size: few
V: TRBV12-3/TRBV12-4
J: TRBJ1-2

CDR3: CASILGLAGTETQYF
DNA: TGTGCCAGCATTTTAGGTCTAGCGGGGACGGAGACCCAGTACTTC
D: TRBD2
size: .
V: TRBV28
J: TRBJ2-5

CDR3: CASSLLLTDTQYF
DNA: TGCGCCAGCAGCTTACTCCTCACAGATACGCAGTATTTT
D: .
size: many
V: TRBV5-1
J: TRBJ2-3

CDR3: CASSLALGGTQYF
DNA: TGTGCCAGCAGCTTAGCCCTCGGGGGGACCCAGTACTTC
D: .
size: .
V: TRBV7-2
J: TRBJ2-5

CDR3: CASSLTGGFNTGELFF
DNA: TGTGCCAGCAGTTTAACGGGGGGATTTAACACCGGGGAGCTGTTTTTT
D: TRBD2
size: few
V: TRBV12-3/TRBV12-4
J: TRBJ2-2

CDR3: CASSSPGQGWTGELFF
DNA: TGTGCCAGCAGTTCACCGGGACAGGGATGGACCGGGGAGCTGTTTTTT
D: TRBD1
size: many
V: TRBV28
J: TRBJ2-2

CDR3: CALGPRYSNQPQHF
DNA: TGTGCCCTCGGACCGCGCTATAGCAATCAGCCCCAGCATTTT
D: .
size: few
V: TRBV28
J: TRBJ1-5